The 8 T cell receptor beta chains reported below all come from one sample, sequenced in a study of Ad26.COV2.S vaccination and SARS-CoV-2 variants. Only in-frame clones appear in the TCRdb table, and some are missing; sequencing was by immunoSEQ multiplex PCR. This sample has around 450,000 clones, with around 89% found just once. Treatment: about 20 received Ad26.COV2.S at low or high dose, single or two shots; a few received placebo; per-sample allocation not given. All samples were drawn on day 63, counting from the first vaccine or placebo injection. The sequences come from peripheral blood, collected in a trial of Ad26.COV2.S vaccine versus placebo. The source is a person between 18 and 65 years old who received the Ad26.COV2.S COVID-19 vaccine or a placebo.

This sequence joins TRBV27 and TRBJ1-2; D is unclear. CDR1 is MNHEY, CDR2 SMNVEV, per germline (reference sequence). There are 15 residues in the CDR3. V was shortened by 2 bases and J by 5 bases, with 15 bases between the two germline ends. This CDR3 is CASSLGPRGSYGYTF. DNA for the CDR3: TGTGCCAGCAGTTTAGGGCCCCGCGGGTCATATGGCTACACCTTC.

The V call is TRBV5-5, the J call TRBJ2-1; the D call may be TRBD1 or TRBD2 (5 bases each). CDR1 is SGHKS and CDR2 is YYEKEE in the germline V gene (reference sequence). This CDR3 has 15 amino acids. V was clipped by 7 bases and J by 4 bases, with 18 bases between them. CDR3: CASAVRGSSYNEQFF. The CDR3 DNA sequence: TGTGCCAGCGCTGTGAGGGGTTCATCGTACAATGAGCAGTTCTTC.

This chain joins TRBV10-3 and TRBJ2-7, with TRBD1 matching over 11 bases. The CDR3 runs to 14 residues. The J segment lost 0 bases and the V segment lost 7 bases, leaving 2 bases of the junction unmatched. Per the germline V gene, CDR1 is ENHRY and CDR2 is SYGVKD. The CDR3 sequence is CAIKGTGGSYEQYF. DNA of the CDR3: TGTGCCATCAAGGGGACAGGGGGCTCCTACGAGCAGTACTTC.

The chain uses TRBV14 and TRBJ2-7; 8 bases fit TRBD2. CDR3 length: 17 residues. Germline CDR1 is SGHDN and CDR2 is FVKESK. V was clipped by 0 bases and J by 6 bases; unmatched bases: 13. This CDR3 is CASSQDFGRTSPFEQYF. Here the CDR3 DNA reads TGTGCCAGCAGCCAAGATTTTGGGAGGACTAGCCCGTTCGAGCAGTACTTC.

The chain combines TRBV6-6 with TRBJ2-4; D ambiguous. The CDR3 has 16 residues. Trimming cost V 2 bases and J 2 bases, with 13 bases left between them. Germline V gives CDR1 MNHNY, CDR2 SVGAGI (reference sequence). CDR3 in DNA: TGTGCCAGCAGTTACGGTGGCAAGCTCTCCAAAAACATTCAGTACTTC. Its protein is CASSYGGKLSKNIQYF.

The count of this clone is one. The chain links TRBV18 to TRBJ2-3; TRBD2 agrees at 10 bases. With 3 bases clipped from V and 1 base from J, the junction kept 10 bases outside the gene matches. CDR3 length: 18 amino acids. Per the germline V gene, CDR1 is KGHSH and CDR2 is LQKENI. The CDR3 nucleotides are TGTGCCAGCTCACCGGGGGTTGCCGGGACTAGCGGCACAGATACGCAGTATTTT. It specifies CASSPGVAGTSGTDTQYF.

CDR3 bases: TGTGCCAGCAGCCTCCCTCCGGGACAGGGTGATCCCCTCCACTTT. This sequence encodes CASSLPPGQGDPLHF. J is TRBJ1-6 and V is TRBV6-5; TRBD1 matches 9 bases. The CDR3 is made up of 15 amino acids. The germline CDR1 and CDR2 sequences are MNHEY and SVGAGI. V lost 6 bases, J lost 13 bases, and 13 bases stayed unmatched.

J is TRBJ2-5 and V is TRBV13, with 8 bases aligning to TRBD1. Trimming took 2 bases from V and 1 from J; bases not matched to a gene: 9. The CDR3 length is 17 residues. Per germline, CDR1 PRHDT and CDR2 FYEKMQ (reference sequence). CDR3 in DNA: TGTGCCAGCAGCTTACGGACAGGGCGCTGGTCCCAAGAGACCCAGTACTTC. Its translation: CASSLRTGRWSQETQYF.